This passage covers 20 T cell receptor beta chains from one sample sequenced in a study of brain T cells in children with intractable seizures. The protocol was immunoSEQ multiplex PCR, while the TCRdb copy is restricted to in-frame clones and leaves out a portion. The sample has some 41,000 clones; over 75% are singletons. The specimen comprised peripheral blood, sampled at surgery. The receptor set was obtained from a girl aged 2 to 9 with tuberous sclerosis and intractable seizures.

This clone was observed once. This rearrangement joins TRBV24-1 to TRBJ2-3; TRBD1 matches at 8 bases. The junction had 4 bases not matched to a gene; V was cut back by 9 bases and J by 6 bases. The CDR3 has 12 amino acids. Germline CDR1 and CDR2: KGHDR and SFDVKD. The CDR3 is CATRDRKDTQYF. The CDR3 DNA reads TGTGCCACCCGGGACAGGAAGGATACGCAGTATTTT.

This chain uses TRBV5-6 with TRBJ2-1; 8 bases are shared with TRBD1. The trim removed 5 bases at V and 7 bases at J, leaving 8 bases unmatched. The CDR3 consists of 14 residues. CDR1 and CDR2 from the germline V gene are SGHDT and YYEEEE. The CDR3 DNA reads TGTGCCAGCAGTGTGGACAGGGTCACGAATGAGCAGTTCTTC. Its protein is CASSVDRVTNEQFF.

The count of this clone is one. V and J are TRBV2 and TRBJ2-7, with TRBD2 identical over 8 bases. The CDR3 spans 13 residues. V lost 8 bases to trimming and J lost 0 bases; unmatched junction nucleotides: 3. CDR1 is SNHLY and CDR2 is FYNNEI in the germline V gene. The CDR3, as DNA: TGTGCCAGCCGCGGGGGGAGCTCCTACGAGCAGTACGTC. It encodes CASRGGSSYEQYV.

The chain couples TRBV24-1 to TRBJ2-3, with 7 positions matching TRBD2. The CDR3 has 16 amino acids. V was clipped by 4 bases and J by 2 bases; unmatched bases: 8. From germline, CDR1 is KGHDR and CDR2 SFDVKD. The CDR3 sequence: CATSDTAGTNTDTQYF. The CDR3 bases are TGTGCCACCAGTGACACAGCGGGGACCAACACAGATACGCAGTATTTT.

The chain links TRBV5-5 to TRBJ1-3; D is undetermined. This CDR3 has 15 amino acids. CDR1 is SGHKS and CDR2 is YYEKEE in the germline V gene (reference sequence). V dropped 0 bases and J dropped 0 bases, with 7 bases sitting between them. The CDR3 loop is CASSLGRSSGNTIYF. DNA of the CDR3: TGTGCCAGCAGCTTGGGGCGGTCCTCTGGAAACACCATATATTTT.

The gene calls are TRBV5-1 and TRBJ2-5, with no clear D. Between the trimmed V and J ends, which lost 0 bases and 2 bases, there was a span of 11 bases. The length of the CDR3 is 15 residues. Germline V CDR1 and CDR2: SGHRS, YFSETQ. DNA for the CDR3: TGCGCCAGCAGCTTGGCAGTACAACGTCAAGAGACCCAGTACTTC. It translates to CASSLAVQRQETQYF. The complete variable domain, with remaining parts taken from reference TRBV5-1 and TRBJ2-5, reads KAGVTQTPRYLIKTRGQQVTLSCSPISGHRSVSWYQQTPGQGLQFLFEYFSETQRNKGNFPGRFSGRQFSNSRSEMNVSTLELGDSALYLCASSLAVQRQETQYFGPGTRLLVL.

The V call is TRBV6-5, the J call TRBJ1-2; the D is unclear. CDR3 length: 14 amino acids. V lost 5 bases and J 5 bases, leaving 15 bases between the germline ends. Germline CDR1 and CDR2: MNHEY and SVGAGI. The CDR3 bases are TGTGCCAGCAGTCTCAGACTGGAGTTTTATGGCTACACCTTC. It encodes CASSLRLEFYGYTF.

The chain carries TRBV30 and TRBJ2-5, with a weak D call TRBD1 (5 bases). The ends were cut back, 5 bases at V and 5 bases at J, with 18 bases in the middle. The CDR3 sequence is 14 residues long. Per the germline V gene, CDR1 is GTSNPN and CDR2 is SVGIG (reference sequence). The CDR3 reads CAWAAGNLGETQYF. The CDR3 DNA reads TGTGCCTGGGCTGCAGGGAACCTCGGGGAGACCCAGTACTTC.

In its sample, this clone was seen a few times. This rearrangement joins TRBV10-2 to TRBJ2-7; D is undetermined. This CDR3 spans 11 amino acids. CDR1 is WSHSY and CDR2 is SAAADI in the germline V gene. Trimming left V 2 bases short and J 5 bases short, with 4 bases between. CDR3 in amino acids: CASSEQHEQYV. CDR3 nucleotide sequence: TGCGCCAGCAGTGAGCAGCACGAGCAGTACGTC.

The chain links TRBV5-8 to TRBJ1-4; unclear D gene. CDR1 and CDR2 (germline): SGHTS, YDEGEE. This CDR3 contains 14 residues. Trimming took off 6 bases at V and 11 bases at J, with 20 bases between the two ends. This CDR3 is CASNWALTSWKLFF. CDR3 nucleotides: TGTGCCAGCAACTGGGCCCTCACCTCATGGAAACTGTTTTTT. The full variable domain, with the rest looked up from reference TRBV5-8 and TRBJ1-4, is EAGVTQSPTHLIKTRGQQATLRCSPISGHTSVYWYQQALGLGLQFLLWYDEGEERNRGNFPPRFSGRQFPNYSSELNVNALELEDSALYLCASNWALTSWKLFFGSGTQLSVL.

V usage is TRBV5-5 and J usage is TRBJ1-4, with D uncertain. The CDR3 contains 15 residues. Germline V gives CDR1 SGHKS, CDR2 YYEKEE (reference sequence). Trimming stripped 0 bases from V and 3 bases from J, with 9 bases between. The chain's CDR3 is CASSLAGVANEKLFF. In nucleotides, the CDR3 is TGTGCCAGCAGCTTGGCCGGGGTAGCTAATGAAAAACTGTTTTTT.

This chain links TRBV4-1 with TRBJ2-7; D gene uncertain. This CDR3 contains 15 residues. With 2 bases removed from V and 7 bases from J, the gap between germline ends came to 18 bases. Germline V gives CDR1 MGHRA, CDR2 YSYEKL. DNA of the CDR3: TGCGCCAGCAGCCAACACCGGGCTCAAAGTTGGGAGCAGTACTTC. It specifies CASSQHRAQSWEQYF.

The V and J genes are TRBV7-3 and TRBJ2-5, with 7 nucleotides matching TRBD1. This CDR3 is built from 13 residues. J gave up 3 bases and V 5 bases, and 3 bases lay outside the gene matches. Germline V gives CDR1 SGHTA, CDR2 FQGTGA. The CDR3: CASSPGTEETQYF. The CDR3 region has the DNA TGTGCCAGCAGCCCGGGGACAGAAGAGACCCAGTACTTC.

The chain is built from TRBV9 and TRBJ2-3; 10 bases fit TRBD2. Germline loops: CDR1 SGDLS, CDR2 YYNGEE. The CDR3 has 17 amino acids. V shed 4 bases, J shed 2 bases, and the junction held 10 bases outside the gene matches. CDR3 region: CASSLEPSGGATDTQYF. The DNA for the CDR3 is TGTGCCAGCAGCTTGGAGCCGAGCGGGGGGGCCACAGATACGCAGTATTTT. The full variable domain, with the rest looked up from reference TRBV9 and TRBJ2-3, is DSGVTQTPKHLITATGQRVTLRCSPRSGDLSVYWYQQSLDQGLQFLIQYYNGEERAKGNILERFSAQQFPDLHSELNLSSLELGDSALYFCASSLEPSGGATDTQYFGPGTRLTVL.

This clone occurred once. The chain is built from TRBV29-1 and TRBJ1-1; D is uncertain. The CDR3 is made up of 12 amino acids. CDR1 and CDR2 from the germline V gene are SQVTM and ANQGSEA. V lost 7 bases, J lost 5 bases, and 14 bases lay in between. CDR3 DNA: TGCAGCGCCTATCTAGTAGGGACTGAAGCTTTCTTT. It is translated as CSAYLVGTEAFF.

This clone has only a few counts. The chain combines TRBV5-4 with TRBJ2-1; D is ambiguous. Germline-derived CDR1 and CDR2 are SGHNT and YYREEE (reference sequence). V lost 4 bases and J lost 10, with 18 bases in between. The CDR3 is 14 residues long. The DNA for the CDR3 is TGTGCCAGCAGCCTTACGGACCTTACAGCGGAGCAGTTCTTC. Translation: CASSLTDLTAEQFF. Together with reference TRBV5-4 and TRBJ2-1, the CDR3 gives the full variable domain: ETGVTQSPTHLIKTRGQQVTLRCSSQSGHNTVSWYQQALGQGPQFIFQYYREEENGRGNFPPRFSGLQFPNYSSELNVNALELDDSALYLCASSLTDLTAEQFFGPGTRLTVL.

The chain combines TRBV7-2 with TRBJ2-2; D may correspond to TRBD1 or TRBD2 (5 bases each). The CDR3 contains 16 residues. Germline CDR1 and CDR2: SGHTA and FQGNSA. V gave up 0 bases and J gave up 1 base, with 9 bases separating them. The CDR3 DNA sequence: TGTGCCAGCAGCTTAGCCGGGACGTTGAACACCGGGGAGCTGTTTTTT. Its translation is CASSLAGTLNTGELFF.

V usage is TRBV30 and J usage is TRBJ2-6; D possibly corresponds to TRBD1 (6 bases). CDR1 is GTSNPN and CDR2 is SVGIG in the germline V gene (reference sequence). Trimming left V 4 bases short and J 1 base short, with 8 bases between. This CDR3 region has 14 residues. CDR3 protein: CAWMRGSGANVLTF. In DNA form, the CDR3 reads TGTGCCTGGATGAGGGGGTCTGGGGCCAACGTCCTGACTTTC.

The rearrangement links TRBV2 to TRBJ1-2; D perhaps matches TRBD1 (5 bases). The CDR3 contains 14 residues. Trimming pared 4 bases from V and 4 bases from J, leaving 13 bases between. The germline V gene encodes CDR1 SNHLY and CDR2 FYNNEI. CDR3 residues: CASSVGGAGYGYTF. Here the CDR3 DNA reads TGTGCCAGCAGTGTTGGAGGGGCCGGCTATGGCTACACCTTC. The full variable domain, with the rest looked up from reference TRBV2 and TRBJ1-2, is EPEVTQTPSHQVTQMGQEVILRCVPISNHLYFYWYRQILGQKVEFLVSFYNNEISEKSEIFDDQFSVERPDGSNFTLKIRSTKLEDSAMYFCASSVGGAGYGYTFGSGTRLTVV.

The J gene is TRBJ1-4, the V gene TRBV11-3; maybe TRBD1 (5 bases). The CDR3 loop spans 17 amino acids. The V gene's germline CDR1 is SGHNT and CDR2 YENEEA. The V and J ends lost 2 bases and 5 bases respectively, with 18 bases between them. The DNA of the CDR3 is TGTGCCAGCAGCTTACAGGGATCTCAGTGGCAGAATGAAAAACTGTTTTTT. Its translation: CASSLQGSQWQNEKLFF.